This T cell receptor (beta chain) stems from a study of read filtering for tumor transcriptome and immune sequencing. Study-level points and caveats: Sorted CD138-negative bone marrow cells were not purified T cells.

V gave up 3 bases and J gave up 7 bases, with 13 bases separating them. This CDR3 contains 12 residues. In germline, CDR1 is DFQATT, CDR2 SNEGSKA (reference sequence). The library was built from roughly 400 ng RNA with molecular barcoded adaptors for alpha/delta and beta/gamma chains. TCRdb passed the reads through MiXCR, listing each CDR3 protein once. Among 75,000 to 95,000 distinct CDR3 sequences listed, about 12% were seen once. This clonotype was found many times. Its antigen is unidentified. Sampling of bone marrow took place during active disease in every patient. The chain uses TRBV20-1 and TRBJ2-7; weak D call: TRBD1 (5 bases). Sequencing was carried out using a population of CD138-negative cells sorted from bone marrow. This sequence was found in a donor at least 40 years old with multiple myeloma. The CDR3 region is CSARRQKQEQYF. The CDR3 coding sequence is TGCAGTGCTAGGAGACAGAAGCAGGAGCAGTACTTC.